The next 22 T cell receptor beta chains were all read from a single sample in a study of blood T cell repertoires in COVID-19. Clones were sequenced by immunoSEQ multiplex PCR, and TCRdb holds only the in-frame ones, with some missing. Of just over 15,000 clones in the sample, 80% are singletons; the top ten hold roughly 15%. What was sequenced was peripheral blood. The source is a human donor in a cohort sampled during active COVID-19.

The rearrangement joins TRBV6-5 to TRBJ2-7, with a possible D match to TRBD2 (5 bases). The CDR3 has 13 residues. With 0 bases removed from V and 2 bases from J, the gap between germline ends came to 5 bases. Germline assignment: CDR1 MNHEY and CDR2 SVGAGI. CDR3 nucleotides: TGTGCCAGCAGTTACTCCGGGGCCTACGAGCAGTACTTC. Translating it yields CASSYSGAYEQYF.

The chain is built from TRBV4-3 and TRBJ2-3; 7 nucleotides agree with TRBD2. This CDR3 spans 14 amino acids. The germline V gene encodes CDR1 LGHNA and CDR2 YSLEER. V gave up 4 bases and J gave up 5 bases; unmatched junction bases: 6. CDR3 DNA sequence: TGCGCCAGCAGCCCCGGACTAGGCGAAGATACGCAGTATTTT. Translating gives CASSPGLGEDTQYF.

V usage is TRBV5-4 and J usage is TRBJ2-7; 7 positions agree with TRBD1. Germline loops: CDR1 SGHNT, CDR2 YYREEE (reference sequence). The CDR3 is 17 amino acids. The J segment lost 0 bases and the V segment lost 0 bases, leaving 9 bases of the junction unmatched. For the CDR3, the DNA is TGTGCCAGCAGCTTGGACTCTAGGGGGCCGGCCTCCTACGAGCAGTACTTC. This encodes CASSLDSRGPASYEQYF.

The J gene is TRBJ2-7, the V gene TRBV9, with TRBD1 matching 9 bases. The CDR3 has 15 residues. V shed 0 bases, J shed 3 bases, and the junction held 4 bases outside the gene matches. Per germline, CDR1 SGDLS and CDR2 YYNGEE. The CDR3 reads CASSVGGQGDYEQYF. The CDR3 DNA sequence: TGTGCCAGCAGCGTAGGGGGACAGGGAGACTACGAGCAGTACTTC.

This sequence joins TRBV7-9 and TRBJ2-5; D perhaps matches TRBD1 (5 bases). The CDR3 spans 15 residues. The germline CDR1 and CDR2 sequences are SEHNR and FQNEAQ (reference sequence). Trimming pared 4 bases from V and 5 bases from J, leaving 17 bases between. The CDR3 sequence: CASSSVWGAIETQYF. The CDR3 DNA is TGTGCCAGCAGCTCAGTTTGGGGCGCAATCGAGACCCAGTACTTC.

This clone is medium-sized. The rearrangement links TRBV19 to TRBJ1-2; D is uncertain. Trimming took 6 bases from V and 8 from J, leaving 13 bases between them. CDR1 is LNHDA and CDR2 is SQIVND in the germline V gene (reference sequence). The CDR3 length is 12 residues. CDR3 protein: CASRPSHGGYTF. CDR3 DNA sequence: TGTGCCAGTAGGCCCTCCCATGGCGGCTACACCTTC.

By share, this clone counts as medium-sized. The chain carries TRBV4-2 and TRBJ1-1; D gene ambiguous. The CDR3 has 12 residues. The V gene's germline CDR1 is LGHNA and CDR2 YNFKEQ. The V gene lost 5 bases and the J gene lost 4 bases, with 8 bases spanning the gap. CDR3 nucleotides: TGTGCCAGCAGCTTGGACTCCACTGAAGCTTTCTTT. Residues: CASSLDSTEAFF.

This chain uses TRBV7-2 with TRBJ1-5; no reliable D call. Germline CDR1 and CDR2: SGHTA and FQGNSA. The ends were cut back, 7 bases at V and 7 bases at J, with 14 bases in the middle. The CDR3 has 13 residues. The chain's CDR3 is CASTPGSGQPQHF. In nucleotides, the CDR3 is TGTGCCAGCACTCCGGGTAGTGGCCAGCCCCAGCATTTT. The full variable domain, completed using reference TRBV7-2 and TRBJ1-5, is GAGVSQSPSNKVTEKGKDVELRCDPISGHTALYWYRQSLGQGLEFLIYFQGNSAPDKSGLPSDRFSAERTGGSVSTLTIQRTQQEDSAVYLCASTPGSGQPQHFGDGTRLSIL.

The V gene is TRBV12-3 or TRBV12-4, the J gene TRBJ1-5; D gene ambiguous. The V end lost 6 bases, the J end lost 5 bases, and 8 bases lay between the germline ends. CDR3 size: 12 residues. The CDR3 region is CASRFADQPQHF. DNA for the CDR3: TGTGCCAGCAGATTTGCAGATCAGCCCCAGCATTTT.

The chain carries TRBV12-3 or TRBV12-4 and TRBJ1-2, with 9 bases matching TRBD1. The J segment lost 8 bases and the V segment lost 5 bases, leaving 6 bases of the junction unmatched. This CDR3 contains 13 residues. The CDR3 region is CASSTSTGGGYTF. As DNA, the CDR3 is TGTGCCAGCAGTACCTCGACAGGGGGAGGCTACACCTTC.

The chain employs TRBV10-3 and TRBJ1-2, with D unresolved. The ends were cut back, 0 bases at V and 3 bases at J, with 8 bases in the middle. CDR3 length equals 14 residues. CDR1 and CDR2 from the germline V gene are ENHRY and SYGVKD. CDR3 sequence reads: CAISESGVDYGYTF. Here the CDR3 DNA reads TGTGCCATCAGTGAGTCCGGGGTGGACTATGGCTACACCTTC.

The chain couples TRBV10-3 to TRBJ1-5; 7 bases are shared with TRBD1. V was clipped by 4 bases and J by 4 bases; unmatched bases: 10. This CDR3 region has 16 residues. CDR1 ENHRY and CDR2 SYGVKD come from the germline V gene. The CDR3, as DNA: TGTGCCATCAGTGGTGAGGGGGCGGGTCAAAATCAGCCCCAGCATTTT. Its translation is CAISGEGAGQNQPQHF.

The chain uses TRBV3-1 (or the pseudogene TRBV3-2) and TRBJ1-6; possibly TRBD1 for D (5 bases). The V gene lost 4 bases and the J gene lost 6 bases, with 13 bases spanning the gap. Germline-derived CDR1 and CDR2 are LGHDT and YNNKEL (reference sequence). The CDR3 runs to 15 residues. The CDR3 spells CASSLWGQSNSPLHF. Written as DNA, the CDR3 is TGTGCCAGCAGCCTTTGGGGCCAGTCTAATTCACCCCTCCACTTT.

V usage is TRBV3-1 (or the pseudogene TRBV3-2) and J usage is TRBJ2-7; TRBD2 aligns across 10 bases. The CDR3 is 17 amino acids. V lost 1 base to trimming and J lost 4 bases; unmatched junction nucleotides: 10. The germline V gene encodes CDR1 LGHDT and CDR2 YNNKEL (reference sequence). CDR3 amino acids: CASSQGFSLAGVYEQYF. The DNA for the CDR3 is TGTGCCAGCAGCCAAGGGTTTAGCCTAGCGGGAGTGTACGAGCAGTACTTC.

The chain is built from TRBV6-2 or TRBV6-3 and TRBJ2-1; D gene uncertain. In germline, CDR1 is MNHEY, CDR2 SVGEGT. With 5 bases removed from V and 9 bases from J, the gap between germline ends came to 14 bases. CDR3 length: 13 amino acids. CDR3 in DNA: TGTGCCAGCAGTAACCCAGATTCTAGTGAGCAGTTCTTC. Its protein is CASSNPDSSEQFF.

The CDR3 region has the DNA TGTGCCAGCAGCTTAGCGAAGGGGGACAGGGCCGAGCAGTACTTC. Its translation is CASSLAKGDRAEQYF. The chain links TRBV7-6 to TRBJ2-7, with 9 bases fitting TRBD1. This CDR3 region has 15 residues. The germline gives CDR1 SGHVS, CDR2 FNYEAQ. Losses at the gene ends were 0 bases for V and 6 bases for J; bases not matched to a gene: 6.

By sample share, this clone is medium-sized. The genes are TRBV29-1 and TRBJ2-7; 9 nucleotides match TRBD1. The CDR3 length is 13 residues. Germline V gene lookup returns CDR1 SQVTM and CDR2 ANQGSEA. The trim removed 7 bases at V and 6 bases at J, leaving 10 bases unmatched. CDR3 in DNA: TGCAGCGGTTCCGGGACAGGGCTGGGCGAGCAGTACTTC. Protein: CSGSGTGLGEQYF.

This clone turned up a few times. The rearrangement links TRBV5-6 to TRBJ1-1; tentative D call: TRBD1 (6 bases). The CDR3 runs to 15 residues. CDR1 and CDR2 (germline): SGHDT, YYEEEE. V was cut by 2 bases and J by 5 bases, with 16 bases left in between. The CDR3 bases are TGTGCCAGCAGCTTTTGGGGGCGCGGGTATACTGAAGCTTTCTTT. This gives the protein CASSFWGRGYTEAFF.

J is TRBJ2-6 and V is TRBV7-2; TRBD1 matches at 9 bases. Germline V gene sequence: CDR1 SGHTA, CDR2 FQGNSA. The CDR3 consists of 16 residues. The V segment lost 7 bases and the J segment 4 bases; nucleotides outside the gene matches: 8. As DNA, the CDR3 is TGTGCCAGCACCCCAGGACAGGGGAGGGGGGCCAACGTCCTGACTTTC. Its protein is CASTPGQGRGANVLTF.

The chain joins TRBV24-1 to TRBJ2-1, with D tentatively TRBD1 (5 bases). The germline gives CDR1 KGHDR, CDR2 SFDVKD. V was trimmed by 5 bases and J by 6 bases, leaving 13 bases between them. The CDR3 spans 14 residues. DNA of the CDR3: TGTGCCACCAGTGGCTACCCGACAGTCAATGAGCAGTTCTTC. Protein: CATSGYPTVNEQFF.

This sequence joins TRBV6-6 and TRBJ2-3; TRBD2 matches at 12 bases. The CDR3 is 15 amino acids. Trimming removed 5 bases from V and 2 bases from J; junction bases left unmatched: 2. CDR1 is MNHNY and CDR2 is SVGAGI in the germline V gene (reference sequence). In nucleotides, the CDR3 is TGTGCCAGCAGTGGACTAGCGGGGTTCACAGATACGCAGTATTTT. It encodes CASSGLAGFTDTQYF.

This rearrangement joins TRBV9 to TRBJ1-1, with no clear D. Trimming pared 0 bases from V and 0 bases from J, leaving 9 bases between. The CDR3 is 15 amino acids. Germline CDR1 is SGDLS and CDR2 is YYNGEE. The CDR3 here is CASSVGGGMNTEAFF. Written as DNA, the CDR3 is TGTGCCAGCAGCGTAGGAGGAGGAATGAACACTGAAGCTTTCTTT.